Sequencing of this T cell receptor (beta chain) was carried out in a study of blood T cell repertoires in COVID-19. About the research overall: Samples came from the United States, Italy and Spain, spanning acute and convalescent COVID-19. PBMCs, B-cell-depleted T cells, or T cells were the source of the cDNA or gDNA that made up the material.

Generated by immunoSEQ multiplex PCR, the TCRdb table keeps only in-frame clones and is missing some. The data show under 150,000 clones, with over 80% seen just once and roughly 10% held by the top ten. Germline trimming cut 6 bases from V and 3 bases from J; bases unmatched to any gene: 4. The CDR3 consists of 13 residues. Germline assignment: CDR1 GTSNPN and CDR2 SVGIG (reference sequence). The sample comprised peripheral blood. The rearrangement links TRBV30 to TRBJ2-7; 11 nucleotides align to TRBD2. The clonotype was recovered from a man aged 35 to 55 with active or convalescent COVID-19. This CDR3 is CACDTSGGYEQYF. The CDR3 nucleotides are TGTGCCTGCGATACTAGCGGGGGCTACGAGCAGTACTTC.